A single sample is the source of the 18 T cell receptor beta chains below, sequenced in a study of molecular identifiers for immune sequencing clone quantification. TCRdb processed the PCR reads anew with MiXCR; each CDR3 protein has one entry. In the table there are nearly 650,000 distinct CDR3 sequences, over 25% of which are singletons. The sequencing input was naive CD8+ T cells from blood, with Jurkat cell RNA spiked in. The subset here: FACS-sorted CD8+CD4-CCR7+CD45RA+ naive T cells. The receptors come from a human donor in good health. Some libraries in this study had Jurkat cell RNA spiked in.

This clonotype has a handful of counts. The J gene is TRBJ2-1, the V gene TRBV27; D unclear. Germline CDR1 is MNHEY and CDR2 is SMNVEV (reference sequence). Deletions cut 3 bases from V and 6 bases from J, with 15 bases between. This CDR3 has 15 amino acids. The CDR3 loop is CASSFSHLASNEQFF. The CDR3, as DNA: TGTGCCAGCAGTTTTTCCCATCTTGCGAGCAATGAGCAGTTCTTC.

This clonotype was found many times. The chain couples TRBV14 to TRBJ2-7, with TRBD2 matching over 8 bases. J was trimmed by 3 bases and V by 3 bases; bases with no gene match: 4. Germline loops: CDR1 SGHDN, CDR2 FVKESK. The CDR3 has 14 residues. The CDR3 protein is CASSHTSGSYEQYF. In DNA form, the CDR3 reads TGTGCCAGCAGCCACACTAGCGGAAGCTACGAGCAGTACTTC.

This clonotype has only a few counts. The V and J genes are TRBV15 and TRBJ2-7, with 9 bases aligning to TRBD1. The germline V gene encodes CDR1 LNHNV and CDR2 YYDKDF (reference sequence). The CDR3 totals 19 residues. V gave up 0 bases and J gave up 3 bases; unmatched junction bases: 15. The CDR3: CATSRDYMFLDRGYYEQYF. The CDR3 region has the DNA TGTGCCACCAGCAGAGATTATATGTTTTTGGACAGGGGCTACTACGAGCAGTACTTC.

The chain joins TRBV6-2 or TRBV6-3 to TRBJ2-3; the match to TRBD2 covers 9 bases. The trim removed 2 bases at V and 1 base at J, leaving 4 bases unmatched. CDR3 length: 16 residues. CDR1 and CDR2 (germline): MNHEY, SVGEGT. The CDR3 nucleotides read TGTGCCAGCAGTTACGATGAGCGGGGGGGCACAGATACGCAGTATTTT. It encodes CASSYDERGGTDTQYF.

The chain couples TRBV11-2 to TRBJ2-5; tentatively, D is TRBD2 (7 bases). Trimming took off 3 bases at V and 5 bases at J, with 16 bases between the two ends. Germline loops: CDR1 SGHAT, CDR2 FQNNGV. This CDR3 is 15 amino acids long. The CDR3 loop reads CASSLYQGREETQYF. The CDR3 nucleotides are TGTGCCAGCAGCTTGTACCAGGGGAGGGAGGAGACCCAGTACTTC. Together with reference TRBV11-2 and TRBJ2-5, the CDR3 gives the full variable domain: EAGVAQSPRYKIIEKRQSVAFWCNPISGHATLYWYQQILGQGPKLLIQFQNNGVVDDSQLPKDRFSAERLKGVDSTLKIQPAKLEDSAVYLCASSLYQGREETQYFGPGTRLLVL.

Comment on this clonotype: A single base separates this from a much larger clone, so it may be a read error. This chain joins TRBV10-3 and TRBJ2-7, with 8 bases aligning to TRBD2. The end of the DNA aligns better with TRBJ2-1, so the J call may be wrong. This CDR3 is 16 amino acids long. The germline CDR1 and CDR2 sequences are ENHRY and SYGVKD. CDR3 protein: CAIRSGGGASSYEQFF. CDR3 in DNA: TGTGCCATCAGGTCGGGGGGGGGTGCGAGCTCCTACGAGCAGTTCTTC.

Concerning this clonotype: This could be a read error, since a much larger clone is one nucleotide away. The gene calls are TRBV30 and TRBJ1-5, with D possibly TRBD1 on 6 matching bases. This CDR3 contains 19 residues. The V and J ends lost 3 bases and 0 bases respectively, with 24 bases between them. The germline gives CDR1 GTSNPN, CDR2 SVGIG (reference sequence). CDR3: CAWSPFETGAVYSNQPQHF. DNA of the CDR3: TGTGCCTGGAGCCCGTTTGAGACAGGCGCAGTTTATAGCAATCAGCCCCAGCATTTT.

Comments on this clonotype: Germline is not matched at one junction end, which may reflect a read error. This chain uses TRBV7-6 with TRBJ1-5; D is possibly TRBD1 (5 bases). The CDR3 loop spans 15 amino acids. CDR1 and CDR2 from the germline V gene are SGHVS and FNYEAQ. The CDR3 reads CASSRDSYSNQPRHF. CDR3 coding DNA: TGTGCCAGCAGCCGAGACAGCTATAGCAATCAGCCCCGGCATTTT.

The chain has TRBV7-3 and TRBJ2-2, with D possibly matching TRBD2 (5 bases). This CDR3 contains 12 residues. V shed 11 bases and J shed 0 bases, with 7 bases lying between them. Germline-derived CDR1 and CDR2 are SGHTA and FQGTGA. The CDR3 is CAGGTNTGELFF. The CDR3 DNA reads TGTGCCGGAGGAACGAACACCGGGGAGCTGTTTTTT.

Regarding this clonotype: This may arise from a read error, as a much more abundant clone is one base away. This chain connects TRBV7-9 to TRBJ2-3, with D possibly being TRBD1 or TRBD2 (5 bases each). The CDR3 contains 8 residues. Germline assignment: CDR1 SEHNR and CDR2 FQNEAQ (reference sequence). CDR3: CAGGTQYF. CDR3 sequence (DNA): TGTGCTGGGGGTACGCAGTATTTT.

Concerning this clonotype: An end of the junction does not agree with germline; a read error may underlie this. The chain combines TRBV6-2 or TRBV6-3 with TRBJ1-6; unclear D gene. Per germline, CDR1 MNHEY and CDR2 SVGEGT. This CDR3 is 15 amino acids long. Written as DNA, the CDR3 is TGTGCCAGCCTCCGGGCAGTTGACTATTATTCACCCCTCCACTTT. Protein sequence: CASLRAVDYYSPLHF.

This clonotype showed up just a few times. The rearrangement uses TRBV5-1 and TRBJ1-3; D may be TRBD1 (6 bases). The CDR3 is made up of 17 amino acids. From germline, CDR1 is SGHRS and CDR2 YFSETQ. V lost 0 bases to trimming and J lost 1 base, with 14 bases between them. CDR3: CASSLAGTTLSGNTIYF. In DNA form, the CDR3 reads TGCGCCAGCAGCTTGGCGGGGACAACACTATCTGGAAACACCATATATTTT.

This rearrangement joins TRBV30 to TRBJ1-1; 7 positions agree with TRBD1. This CDR3 contains 16 residues. Looked up from germline, CDR1 is GTSNPN and CDR2 is SVGIG (reference sequence). Trimming at V came to 4 bases and at J to 3 bases, leaving 14 bases not matched to a gene. The CDR3 DNA is TGTGCCTGGAATCGAGGGGACAGAGGGTTGGACACTGAAGCTTTCTTT. As protein: CAWNRGDRGLDTEAFF.

This clonotype turned up a few times. The chain carries TRBV5-3 and TRBJ2-7; TRBD2 is a possible D gene (5 bases). TRBV5-3 is assigned to the ORF class and has an uncertain function. The V and J ends lost 10 bases and 5 bases respectively, with 25 bases between them. This CDR3 is 15 amino acids long. The chain's CDR3 is CAGSPRAVLFHEQYF. The DNA for the CDR3 is TGTGCCGGCAGCCCGCGGGCCGTCCTTTTCCACGAGCAGTACTTC.

Ten or more counts support this clonotype. The chain is built from TRBV6-1 and TRBJ2-3; 10 bases are a match to TRBD1. This CDR3 is 16 amino acids long. V gave up 2 bases and J gave up 3 bases; unmatched junction bases: 5. In germline, CDR1 is MNHNS, CDR2 SASEGT. Written as DNA, the CDR3 is TGTGCCAGCAGTGAATTAGGGGGACAGGGGACAGATACGCAGTATTTT. This encodes CASSELGGQGTDTQYF.

This clonotype was detected ten times or more. The germline gene is not matched at one end of the junction; a read error may be the cause. The chain employs TRBV5-3 and TRBJ2-7, with D perhaps matching TRBD2 (5 bases). TRBV5-3 is identified as an open reading frame with a role that is uncertain. This CDR3 has 14 residues. CDR3 residues: CASSLLGLGYEQYF. The CDR3 DNA sequence: TGTGCCAGCAGCTTACTAGGGTTGGGATACGAGCAGTACTTC.

This clonotype has a count of ten or more. The gene calls are TRBV4-3 and TRBJ2-7; D perhaps matches TRBD2 (6 bases). The ends were cut back, 2 bases at V and 3 bases at J, with 11 bases in the middle. This CDR3 contains 14 residues. Germline V lookup: CDR1 LGHNA, CDR2 YSLEER. The CDR3 protein is CASSQYPTSYEQYF. CDR3 coding DNA: TGCGCCAGCAGCCAATACCCGACTAGCTACGAGCAGTACTTC.

The gene calls are TRBV27 and TRBJ2-5; D ambiguous. The CDR3 is 13 residues long. Deletions cut 4 bases from V and 5 bases from J, with 11 bases between. Germline V gene data show CDR1 as MNHEY and CDR2 as SMNVEV (reference sequence). This CDR3 reads CASSSLFGETQYF. CDR3 nucleotides: TGTGCCAGCAGTTCCTTATTCGGGGAGACCCAGTACTTC.